This T cell receptor (beta chain) was recovered during a study of CD8 T cells in Susac syndrome. Notes on this clonotype: Antigen unknown.

Random-hexamer reverse transcription was applied to 0.5 to 1 ug RNA. From the immunoSEQ multiplex PCR reads, TCRdb called clonotypes with MiXCR, one entry per CDR3 protein. The sample carries about 66,000 distinct CDR3 sequences, over 85% recorded once. Sequencing of TCR beta was performed on blood CD8+ and CD4+ T cells. TEMRA cells were FACS-enriched, unlike CD8+ and CD4+ T cells, which were negatively isolated. The CDR3 length is 16 residues. Germline V gene sequence: CDR1 KGHSH, CDR2 LQKENI. Trimming took off 2 bases at V and 0 bases at J, with 10 bases between the two ends. The study, taken as a whole, reports: The relatively small number of individuals in the TCR sequencing and HLA analysis was acknowledged by the study.

The clonotype originates from a human donor with multiple sclerosis. The V and J genes are TRBV18 and TRBJ2-2, with a tentative D call TRBD1 (6 bases). Sequenced input: CD8+ T cells from PBMCs. The CDR3 nucleotides read TGTGCCAGCTCACCATGGGGGCTGGCGAACACCGGGGAGCTGTTTTTT. The encoded protein is CASSPWGLANTGELFF.